These T cell receptor beta chains were read from a single sample in a study of technical replicates of blood from a few donors. Generated by immunoSEQ multiplex PCR, the TCRdb table keeps only in-frame clones and is missing some. The repertoire has tens of thousands of clones, roughly 92% of them found once; the top ten carry 0.4% to 0.45%. The sequenced sample consisted of T cells isolated from PBMCs. These receptors were taken from a human donor in good health. The conserved cysteine and the conserved F or W are not part of the CDR3 here.

V: TRBV6-4
J: TRBJ1-5
CDR3: ASSVRGLNQPQH

V: TRBV6-4
J: TRBJ2-3
CDR3: ASSDRGTDTQY

V: TRBV5-1
J: TRBJ2-7
CDR3: ASSEWTGNNEQY

V: TRBV11-3
J: TRBJ1-1
CDR3: ASSFSGNTEAF

V: TRBV5-1
J: TRBJ2-7
CDR3: ASSPRDSESSYEQY

V: TRBV5-1
J: TRBJ2-2
CDR3: ASSLAQTGGFGELF

V: TRBV5-4
J: TRBJ2-2
CDR3: ASRYPGLAAGELF

V: TRBV10-3
J: TRBJ1-1
CDR3: AISWDRENTEAF

V: TRBV6-5
J: TRBJ2-7
CDR3: ASTRTGCYEQY

V: TRBV5-1
J: TRBJ2-7
CDR3: ASSLQGEQY

V: TRBV6-1
J: TRBJ2-7
CDR3: ASTFDYYEQY

V: TRBV2
J: TRBJ1-1
CDR3: ASSEIKSGGKAF

V: TRBV6-5
J: TRBJ2-7
CDR3: ASRSDRGGSYEQY

V: TRBV19
J: TRBJ1-5
CDR3: ASSTRVNQPQH

V: TRBV19
J: TRBJ2-7
CDR3: ASSLYGTNRYEQY

V: TRBV5-1
J: TRBJ2-2
CDR3: ASSSQTDTGELF

V: TRBV10-1
J: TRBJ2-7
CDR3: ASSDGSHDEQY

V: TRBV19
J: TRBJ1-1
CDR3: ASSPQDRSTEAF

V: TRBV27
J: TRBJ2-7
CDR3: ASSFSSVGYEQY

V: TRBV28
J: TRBJ2-5
CDR3: ASKGGETQY

V: TRBV2
J: TRBJ2-5
CDR3: ASREETQY

V: TRBV27
J: TRBJ1-1
CDR3: ASSLGGHTEAF

V: TRBV15
J: TRBJ2-1
CDR3: ATSSGSGIYNEQF

V: TRBV27
J: TRBJ2-7
CDR3: ASSRKRDSLEQY

V: TRBV4-1
J: TRBJ2-7
CDR3: ASSRNLAGQGFSLYEQY

V: TRBV27
J: TRBJ1-2
CDR3: ASSLRQGAVGYT

V: TRBV6-1
J: TRBJ2-1
CDR3: ASSGRGRRDVNEQF

V: TRBV28
J: TRBJ1-5
CDR3: ASRRDYSNQPQH

V: TRBV5-1
J: TRBJ2-7
CDR3: ASSVGQEQY

V: TRBV19
J: TRBJ1-1
CDR3: ATYTGWGTEAF

V: TRBV5-4
J: TRBJ1-1
CDR3: ASSQSGTRYTEAF

V: TRBV11-3
J: TRBJ2-1
CDR3: ASSLERESLDEQF

V: TRBV6-5
J: TRBJ2-7
CDR3: ASRVAGTPYEQY

V: TRBV13
J: TRBJ2-7
CDR3: ASSLGQGLGEQY

V: TRBV29-1
J: TRBJ1-1
CDR3: SVETVAEAF

V: TRBV7-2
J: TRBJ2-6
CDR3: ASSSDSSGANVLT

V: TRBV5-1
J: TRBJ2-3
CDR3: ASSFEGLAVTDTQY

V: TRBV5-1
J: TRBJ2-6
CDR3: ASSPGISGANVLT

V: TRBV15
J: TRBJ2-3
CDR3: ATSTRGTAITDTQY

V: TRBV9
J: TRBJ2-3
CDR3: ASSIAGGPDTQY

V: TRBV9
J: TRBJ2-7
CDR3: ASSVGLIASTYEQY